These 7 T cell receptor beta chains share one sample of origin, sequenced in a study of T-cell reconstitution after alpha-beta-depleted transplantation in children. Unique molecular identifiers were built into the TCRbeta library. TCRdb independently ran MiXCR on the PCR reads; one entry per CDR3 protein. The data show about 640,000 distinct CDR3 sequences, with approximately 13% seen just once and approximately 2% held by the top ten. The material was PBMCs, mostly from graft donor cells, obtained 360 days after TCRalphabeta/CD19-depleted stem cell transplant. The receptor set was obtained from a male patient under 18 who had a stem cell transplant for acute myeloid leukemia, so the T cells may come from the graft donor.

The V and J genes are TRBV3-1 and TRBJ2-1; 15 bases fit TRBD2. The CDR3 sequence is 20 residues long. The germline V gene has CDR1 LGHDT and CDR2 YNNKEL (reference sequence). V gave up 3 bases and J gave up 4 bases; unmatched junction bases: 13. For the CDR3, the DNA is TGTGCCAGCAGCCAGGGCTGGTCTGGGACTAGCGGGAGGCCGTACAATGAGCAGTTCTTC. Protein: CASSQGWSGTSGRPYNEQFF.

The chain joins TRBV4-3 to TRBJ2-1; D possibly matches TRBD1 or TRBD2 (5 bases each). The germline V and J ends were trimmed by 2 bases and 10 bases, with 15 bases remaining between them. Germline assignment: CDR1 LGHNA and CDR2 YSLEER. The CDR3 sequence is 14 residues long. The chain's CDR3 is CASSQRDPEREQFF. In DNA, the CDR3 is TGCGCCAGCAGCCAACGGGACCCGGAGAGGGAGCAGTTCTTC.

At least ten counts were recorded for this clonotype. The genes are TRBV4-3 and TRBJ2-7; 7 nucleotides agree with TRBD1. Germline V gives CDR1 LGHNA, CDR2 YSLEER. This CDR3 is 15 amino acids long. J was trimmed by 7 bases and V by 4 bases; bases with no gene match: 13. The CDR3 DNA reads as TGCGCCAGCAGCCCAGGGGACAGAAAGGTCGGGGAGCAGTACTTC. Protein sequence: CASSPGDRKVGEQYF.

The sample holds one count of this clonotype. In DNA, the CDR3 is TGCAGTGCTTTCGGCAACACTTATACATACAATGAGCAGTTCTTC. This encodes CSAFGNTYTYNEQFF. The chain is built from TRBV20-1 and TRBJ2-1; D is undetermined. The V and J ends lost 5 bases and 4 bases respectively, with 18 bases between them. CDR1 is DFQATT and CDR2 is SNEGSKA in the germline V gene (reference sequence). The CDR3 sequence is 15 residues long.

The CDR3 protein is CSARAAGVETQYF. For the CDR3, the DNA is TGCAGTGCTAGGGCGGCAGGGGTTGAGACCCAGTACTTC. The rearrangement joins TRBV20-1 to TRBJ2-5; D might be TRBD1 (6 bases). CDR1 is DFQATT and CDR2 is SNEGSKA in the germline V gene (reference sequence). V dropped 3 bases and J dropped 5 bases, with 13 bases sitting between them. This CDR3 is built from 13 residues.

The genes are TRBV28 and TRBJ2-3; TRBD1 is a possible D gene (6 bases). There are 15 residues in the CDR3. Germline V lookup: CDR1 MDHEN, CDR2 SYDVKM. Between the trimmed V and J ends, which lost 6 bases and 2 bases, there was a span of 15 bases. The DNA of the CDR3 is TGTGCCAGCAGCCCCGGACAGCGCCTCACAGATACGCAGTATTTT. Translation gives CASSPGQRLTDTQYF.

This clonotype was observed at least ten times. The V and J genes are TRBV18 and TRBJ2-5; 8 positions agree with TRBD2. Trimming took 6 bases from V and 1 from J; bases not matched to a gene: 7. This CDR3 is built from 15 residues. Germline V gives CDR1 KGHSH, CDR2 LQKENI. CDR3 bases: TGTGCCAGCTCCCCGGGACTAGGGACCCAAGAGACCCAGTACTTC. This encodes CASSPGLGTQETQYF.